This T cell receptor (beta chain) was found in a study of response to subunit inactivated influenza vaccine. The germline CDR1 and CDR2 sequences are MNHNS and SASEGT. V was shortened by 6 bases and J by 1 base, with 9 bases between the two germline ends. This CDR3 spans 13 amino acids. This clonotype was observed many times. Its antigen is unknown. Study-level results: Few additional T cells are recruited per seasonal influenza vaccination, authors suggested.

TCRdb reprocessed the RT-PCR reads with MiXCR, giving one entry per CDR3 protein. This table has 490,000 or so distinct CDR3 sequences, 7.5% to 8.5% appearing once. The sequence was collected from a man in his fifties or sixties who received an inactivated influenza vaccine. The genes are TRBV6-1 and TRBJ1-2; maybe TRBD1 (5 bases). The source was PBMCs from blood, collected roughly 24 months after vaccination. The CDR3 loop reads CASSQGDNYGYTF. As DNA, the CDR3 is TGTGCCAGCAGCCAAGGGGATAACTATGGCTACACCTTC.